These T cell receptor beta chains were read from a single sample in a study of cytomegalovirus exposure and HLA in healthy donors. The table came from immunoSEQ multiplex PCR; TCRdb's copy has only in-frame clones and leaves some out. This sample's table has 50,000 to 80,000 clones. What was sequenced was PBMCs. The receptor source for this set is a woman under 30 in good health and CMV-seronegative. CDR3s include the opening cysteine and the closing phenylalanine or tryptophan. A D gene is named only where the DNA matches it firmly.

v_call: TRBV6-1; cdr3_length: 14; d_call: TRBD1; j_call: TRBJ1-4; cdr3_nt: TGTGCCAGCAGGTTAGACAGGGGTGGTGAAAAACTGTTTTTT; cdr3_aa: CASRLDRGGEKLFF
v_call: TRBV6-1; cdr3_length: 13; d_call: NA; j_call: TRBJ1-3; cdr3_nt: TGTGCCAGTGAACAGGGAACTGGAAACACCATATATTTT; cdr3_aa: CASEQGTGNTIYF
v_call: TRBV6-1; cdr3_length: 17; d_call: TRBD2; j_call: TRBJ2-5; cdr3_nt: TGTGCCAGCAGTGGACCCCTAGCGGGAGGATGGCAAGAGACCCAGTACTTC; cdr3_aa: CASSGPLAGGWQETQYF
v_call: TRBV5-4; cdr3_length: 11; d_call: NA; j_call: TRBJ2-7; cdr3_nt: TGTGCCAGCAGCTCGGAGTACGAGCAGTACTTC; cdr3_aa: CASSSEYEQYF
v_call: TRBV14; cdr3_length: 16; d_call: NA; j_call: TRBJ1-1; cdr3_nt: TGTGCCAGCAGCCAAGATGTAATCGGGGTGAACACTGAAGCTTTCTTT; cdr3_aa: CASSQDVIGVNTEAFF
v_call: TRBV15; cdr3_length: 18; d_call: TRBD2; j_call: TRBJ2-1; cdr3_nt: TGTGCCACCAGCAGTGCTAGCGGGGTTACGAGCTCCTACAATGAGCAGTTCTTC; cdr3_aa: CATSSASGVTSSYNEQFF
v_call: TRBV5-4; cdr3_length: 14; d_call: NA; j_call: TRBJ2-2; cdr3_nt: TGTGCCAGCTCCCCCGGAGGTATCATCCGGGAGCTGTTTTTT; cdr3_aa: CASSPGGIIRELFF
v_call: TRBV7-6; cdr3_length: 14; d_call: TRBD1; j_call: TRBJ1-1; cdr3_nt: TGTGCCAGCAGCTTAAACAGGGGGAACACTGAAGCTTTCTTT; cdr3_aa: CASSLNRGNTEAFF
v_call: TRBV5-5; cdr3_length: 17; d_call: NA; j_call: TRBJ1-5; cdr3_nt: TGTGCCAGCAGCGCCAGGATGCGGGGCGATAGCAATCAGCCCCAGCATTTT; cdr3_aa: CASSARMRGDSNQPQHF
v_call: TRBV13; cdr3_length: 15; d_call: TRBD1; j_call: TRBJ1-2; cdr3_nt: TGTGCCAGCAGCTTAGTTCCAGGGGGTATTTCTGGCTACACCTTC; cdr3_aa: CASSLVPGGISGYTF
v_call: TRBV4-1; cdr3_length: 13; d_call: NA; j_call: TRBJ1-1; cdr3_nt: TGCGCCAGCAGACTAACAGGGAACACTGAAGCTTTCTTT; cdr3_aa: CASRLTGNTEAFF
v_call: TRBV4-1; cdr3_length: 16; d_call: NA; j_call: TRBJ1-1; cdr3_nt: TGCGCCAGCAGCCAAGGTCGGCACGCAGGGTTGGATGAAGCTTTCTTT; cdr3_aa: CASSQGRHAGLDEAFF
v_call: TRBV11-3; cdr3_length: 12; d_call: TRBD2; j_call: TRBJ2-7; cdr3_nt: TGTGCCTCGGGGGGAGCTAACTACGAGCAGTACTTC; cdr3_aa: CASGGANYEQYF
v_call: TRBV7-3; cdr3_length: 17; d_call: TRBD2; j_call: TRBJ2-3; cdr3_nt: TGTGCCAGCAGCCCGGTGGGAAGCGGGGGGGGCACAGATACGCAGTATTTT; cdr3_aa: CASSPVGSGGGTDTQYF
v_call: TRBV25-1; cdr3_length: 16; d_call: TRBD1; j_call: TRBJ1-1; cdr3_nt: TGTGCCAGCAGTGTACATTTAGGGGGCGCGGACACTGAAGCTTTCTTT; cdr3_aa: CASSVHLGGADTEAFF